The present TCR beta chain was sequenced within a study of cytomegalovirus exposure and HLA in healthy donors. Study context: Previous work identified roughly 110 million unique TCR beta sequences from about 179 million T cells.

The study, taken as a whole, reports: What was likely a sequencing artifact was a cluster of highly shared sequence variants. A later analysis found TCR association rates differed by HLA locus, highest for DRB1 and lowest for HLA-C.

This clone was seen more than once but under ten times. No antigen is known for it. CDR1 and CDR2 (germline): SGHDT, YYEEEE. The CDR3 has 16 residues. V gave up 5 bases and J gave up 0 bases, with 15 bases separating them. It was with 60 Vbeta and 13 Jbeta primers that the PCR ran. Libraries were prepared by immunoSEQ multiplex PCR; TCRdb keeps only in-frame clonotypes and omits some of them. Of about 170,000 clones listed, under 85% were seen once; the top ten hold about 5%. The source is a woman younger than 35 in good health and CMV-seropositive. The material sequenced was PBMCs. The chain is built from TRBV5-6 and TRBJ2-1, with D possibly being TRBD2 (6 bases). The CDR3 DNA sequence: TGTGCCAGCAGTGTCCTACACGGGAGCTCCTACAATGAGCAGTTCTTC. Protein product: CASSVLHGSSYNEQFF.